The present T cell receptor (beta chain) was sequenced within a study of T-cell reconstitution after alpha-beta-depleted transplantation in children. CDR3 size: 14 residues. V lost 6 bases to trimming and J lost 5 bases; unmatched junction nucleotides: 5. Germline V gene sequence: CDR1 SEHNR, CDR2 FQNEAQ (reference sequence). This clonotype showed up many times. Construction of the TCRbeta library involved unique molecular identifiers. MiXCR, run by TCRdb on the PCR reads, gives a single entry per CDR3 protein. The sample includes around 180,000 distinct CDR3 sequences, approximately 10% of them seen just once.

The sequence was obtained from a boy between 2 and 10 years old with acute myeloid leukemia, due to receive a stem cell transplant. The sample here was PBMCs, taken before TCRalphabeta/CD19-depleted stem cell transplant. The chain employs TRBV7-9 and TRBJ2-2; TRBD1 matches 8 bases. The CDR3 spells CASSLTGDTGELFF. The CDR3 nucleotides read TGTGCCAGCAGTTTGACAGGGGATACCGGGGAGCTGTTTTTT.